A selection of T cell receptor beta chains follows, all from one sample in a study of blood T cell repertoires in COVID-19. The table came from immunoSEQ multiplex PCR; TCRdb's copy has only in-frame clones and leaves some out. The table lists some 260,000 clones, 82% of them singletons. The sequenced sample consisted of peripheral blood. These receptors all stem from a woman older than 75 with active or convalescent COVID-19. The CDR3 runs from the conserved cysteine through the conserved F or W. The D gene is left open where the match is weak. Part of the rows lack a size; the others show once, few, many or a class for expanded clones.

v_call	cdr3_length	j_call	clone_size	d_call	cdr3_aa	cdr3_nt
TRBV5-1	17	TRBJ2-3	.	TRBD2	CASSLAMWEGRPDTQYF	TGCGCCAGCAGCTTGGCCATGTGGGAGGGCCGGCCAGATACGCAGTATTTT
TRBV28	14	TRBJ1-1	.	.	CASSFFQGYTEAFF	TGTGCCAGCAGTTTTTTTCAGGGCTACACTGAAGCTTTCTTT
TRBV20-1	18	TRBJ2-2	.	TRBD2	CSASPGLAGGPNTGELFF	TGCAGTGCTAGTCCGGGACTAGCGGGAGGGCCAAACACCGGGGAGCTGTTTTTT
TRBV19	15	TRBJ1-2	.	.	CASSMGTAGDYGYTF	TGTGCCAGTAGTATGGGTACAGCGGGAGACTATGGCTACACCTTC
TRBV6-5	15	TRBJ1-1	.	.	CASSYPGDLNTEAFF	TGTGCCAGCAGTTACCCGGGGGATTTGAACACTGAAGCTTTCTTT
TRBV5-4	15	TRBJ2-2	few	TRBD2	CASSSGTSGTGELFF	TGTGCCAGCAGCTCTGGGACTAGCGGGACCGGGGAGCTGTTTTTT
TRBV19	15	TRBJ1-5	.	.	CASRPETGRNQPQHF	TGTGCCAGCCGACCTGAAACTGGGCGAAATCAGCCCCAGCATTTT
TRBV28	13	TRBJ1-1	many	TRBD1	CASRQGWDTEAFF	TGTGCCAGTCGACAGGGTTGGGACACTGAAGCTTTCTTT
TRBV29-1	13	TRBJ2-7	.	.	CSVEREGGYEQYF	TGCAGCGTTGAGAGAGAAGGGGGCTACGAGCAGTACTTC
TRBV6-1	15	TRBJ2-1	.	TRBD2	CASSSGTSGYNEQFF	TGTGCCAGCAGTTCTGGGACTAGCGGATACAATGAGCAGTTCTTC
TRBV24-1	19	TRBJ2-3	once	TRBD2	CATSDFRGTSGSSTDTQYF	TGTGCCACCAGTGATTTCAGGGGGACTAGCGGGTCTAGCACAGATACGCAGTATTTT
TRBV3-1/TRBV3-2	17	TRBJ1-4	.	TRBD1	CASSQWGGPGGNEKLFF	TGTGCCAGCAGCCAATGGGGCGGGCCAGGGGGCAATGAAAAACTGTTTTTT
TRBV4-1	16	TRBJ1-2	.	TRBD1	CASSQDQGARGYGYTF	TGCGCCAGCAGCCAAGACCAGGGGGCGCGAGGCTATGGCTACACCTTC
TRBV11-2	15	TRBJ1-1	.	.	CASSLEPSAWTEAFF	TGTGCCAGCAGCTTAGAACCCTCCGCGTGGACTGAAGCTTTCTTT
TRBV11-2	14	TRBJ2-7	.	.	CASSSTSESYEQYF	TGTGCCAGCAGCTCAACGAGCGAGTCCTACGAGCAGTACTTC